This TCR beta chain originates from a study of tissue T cells after allogeneic stem cell transplantation. The study, taken as a whole, reports: Only a limited share of tissue TCRs appeared in blood or spleen. TCR repertoires tracked anatomic similarity, regardless of disease or transplant status.

With V trimmed by 1 base and J by 5 bases, 5 bases remained unmatched. CDR1 is SGHDT and CDR2 is FRDEAV in the germline V gene. This CDR3 spans 15 amino acids. Time point specified: mouse harvest day 7 after allogeneic transplant. The graft held 10^6 splenic CD5+ T cells and 10^7 T-cell-depleted bone marrow cells. Mice had MHC-mismatched B6 into BALB/c GVHD, sampled day 7 or 14. The data were produced by immunoSEQ multiplex PCR, yet TCRdb's version contains in-frame clones alone and is incomplete. The table lists around 7,500 clones, 46% of them singletons, with roughly 8.9% in the top ten. Comments on this clone: Its antigen remains unknown. Each gene name is a mouse one. The read comes to an end 1 residue before the CDR3 does, leaving the germline J gene to fill in the end.

This rearrangement joins TRBV14 to TRBJ2-5; TRBD2 matches at 9 bases. Sample: gut tissue. The receptor was derived from a female BALB/c mouse given C57BL/6 T cells with graft-versus-host disease after an allogeneic hematopoietic cell transplant. The chain's CDR3 is CASSFIGGARDTQYF. CDR3 bases read: TGTGCCAGCAGTTTCATTGGGGGGGCGCGAGACACCCAGTAC. Based on the CDR3 plus reference TRBV14 and TRBJ2-5, the full variable domain is EAGVTQSPRYAVLQEGQAVSFWCDPISGHDTLYWYQQPRDQGPQLLVYFRDEAVIDNSQLPSDRFSAVRPKGTNSTLKIQSAKQGDTATYLCASSFIGGARDTQYFGPGTRLLVL.